The 12 T cell receptor beta chains given below trace back to one sample, sequenced in a study of CD8 T cells in Susac syndrome. Reverse transcription of about 0.45 to 1 ug RNA was carried out with random hexamers. TCRdb independently ran MiXCR on the immunoSEQ multiplex PCR reads; one entry per CDR3 protein. The sample lists roughly 140,000 distinct CDR3 sequences, about 94% occurring once. Sample: CD8+ T cells from PBMCs. The origin of the receptors is a human donor with multiple sclerosis.

The rearrangement links TRBV9 to TRBJ2-7; D may be TRBD1 (5 bases). Germline CDR1 is SGDLS and CDR2 is YYNGEE. The CDR3 totals 15 residues. The V end was cut by 4 bases, the J end by 0 bases, with 14 bases between. Here the CDR3 reads CASSPSGGHSYEQYF. CDR3 sequence (DNA): TGTGCCAGCAGCCCCTCGGGCGGACACTCCTACGAGCAGTACTTC.

The chain employs TRBV7-9 and TRBJ1-1; 7 bases are a match to TRBD1. The length of the CDR3 is 18 residues. Germline assignment: CDR1 SEHNR and CDR2 FQNEAQ (reference sequence). Trimming at V came to 5 bases and at J to 1 base, leaving 16 bases not matched to a gene. The CDR3 loop reads CASSRSRGRSRGNTEAFF. The DNA of the CDR3 is TGTGCCAGCAGCCGTTCGAGGGGGCGTAGTCGGGGGAACACTGAAGCTTTCTTT.

V gene TRBV7-8 combines with J gene TRBJ1-2; 9 nucleotides agree with TRBD1. V shed 4 bases, J shed 8 bases, and the junction held 11 bases outside the gene matches. Germline assignment: CDR1 SGHVS and CDR2 FQNEAQ. The CDR3 totals 15 residues. CDR3 residues: CASSSSTGGRGGYTF. The DNA for the CDR3 is TGTGCCAGCAGCTCATCGACAGGGGGACGTGGCGGCTACACCTTC.

The genes are TRBV5-6 and TRBJ2-1; TRBD1 agrees at 9 bases. V lost 5 bases, J lost 15 bases, and 15 bases stayed unmatched. Germline loops: CDR1 SGHDT, CDR2 YYEEEE. The CDR3 is 14 amino acids. CDR3: CASSSGTGMMRAFF. CDR3 nucleotide sequence: TGTGCCAGCAGTTCCGGGACAGGGATGATGCGGGCGTTCTTC.

The chain employs TRBV27 and TRBJ2-1; 7 nucleotides line up with TRBD2. Trimming removed 2 bases from V and 8 bases from J; junction bases left unmatched: 9. Germline values: CDR1 MNHEY, CDR2 SMNVEV (reference sequence). The CDR3 extends over 15 amino acids. The CDR3 is CASSLRGLGRDEQFF. CDR3 DNA sequence: TGTGCCAGCAGTTTAAGAGGGCTGGGGAGGGATGAGCAGTTCTTC.

The CDR3 DNA reads TGTGCCAGCTCGGGGAGCGTATCTTCAGATACGCAGTATTTT. As protein: CASSGSVSSDTQYF. J is TRBJ2-3 and V is TRBV2, with D possibly being TRBD2 (5 bases). Germline values: CDR1 SNHLY, CDR2 FYNNEI. V lost 8 bases to trimming and J lost 4 bases, with 16 bases between them. The CDR3 spans 14 residues.

This sequence joins TRBV2 and TRBJ1-2, with D perhaps TRBD1 (5 bases). Germline lookup yields CDR1 SNHLY and CDR2 FYNNEI. This CDR3 has 13 residues. Trimming stripped 10 bases from V and 8 bases from J, with 20 bases between. The CDR3 DNA sequence: TGTGCCATCCCGGGGCTCGTTGGGGTCGGCTACACCTTC. Its translation is CAIPGLVGVGYTF.

The CDR3 spells CASSLRSGREQYF. CDR3 DNA: TGCGCCAGCAGCTTGCGCTCAGGGCGAGAGCAGTACTTC. The V gene is TRBV5-1, the J gene TRBJ2-7; TRBD1 is a possible D gene (5 bases). The V end lost 1 base, the J end lost 7 bases, and 12 bases lay between the germline ends. This CDR3 contains 13 residues. Germline values: CDR1 SGHRS, CDR2 YFSETQ.

This clonotype was seen only once. The rearrangement uses TRBV7-6 and TRBJ1-2; unclear D gene. Germline V lookup: CDR1 SGHVS, CDR2 FNYEAQ. Trimming took 5 bases from V and 4 from J, leaving 14 bases between them. The CDR3 runs 14 residues. The CDR3 region has the DNA TGTGCCAGCAGCCAATTGGAAAAGTCCTATGGCTACACCTTC. It translates to CASSQLEKSYGYTF. The full variable domain, its missing parts supplied by reference TRBV7-6 and TRBJ1-2, is GAGVSQSPRYKVTKRGQDVALRCDPISGHVSLYWYRQALGQGPEFLTYFNYEAQQDKSGLPNDRFSAERPEGSISTLTIQRTEQRDSAMYRCASSQLEKSYGYTFGSGTRLTVV.

The chain links TRBV28 to TRBJ2-4; the D is unclear. CDR1 and CDR2 (germline): MDHEN, SYDVKM. Between the trimmed V and J ends, which lost 5 bases and 0 bases, there was a span of 8 bases. CDR3 size: 14 residues. CDR3 DNA: TGTGCCAGCAGTATAATACTAGCCAAAAACATTCAGTACTTC. It codes for CASSIILAKNIQYF. The complete variable domain, with remaining parts taken from reference TRBV28 and TRBJ2-4, reads DVKVTQSSRYLVKRTGEKVFLECVQDMDHENMFWYRQDPGLGLRLIYFSYDVKMKEKGDIPEGYSVSREKKERFSLILESASTNQTSMYLCASSIILAKNIQYFGAGTRLSVL.

V usage is TRBV29-1 and J usage is TRBJ1-2; D ambiguous. Trimming left V 6 bases short and J 1 base short, with 18 bases between. The CDR3 has 15 residues. Per germline, CDR1 SQVTM and CDR2 ANQGSEA. For the CDR3, the DNA is TGCAGCGTCCCGAACCCGGCAGGATATAACTATGGCTACACCTTC. Translated, it gives CSVPNPAGYNYGYTF.

This chain links TRBV23-1 with TRBJ2-7; 8 bases match TRBD1. TRBV23-1 is annotated as an ORF whose role is uncertain. The CDR3 contains 14 residues. V lost 3 bases, J lost 3 bases, and 4 bases stayed unmatched. CDR3: CASSHPTGVYEQYF. The CDR3 bases are TGCGCCAGCAGTCACCCGACAGGGGTCTACGAGCAGTACTTC.